This note documents a single T cell receptor (beta chain) sequence. Its specificity is not known. Repertoires were generated with immunoSEQ multiplex PCR, while TCRdb's copy carries only in-frame clones and drops some. The sample holds approximately 79,000 clones, 86% seen once. The record originates from a study of OX40 agonist ivuxolimab in advanced cancers. For the study at large: Patients in the trial were receiving intravenous ivuxolimab every 2 weeks, at doses of 0.01 to 10 mg/kg. Partial response was recorded in three patients: one hepatocellular carcinoma and two cutaneous melanoma cases.

Study-level points and caveats: Mean expanded clone counts were higher in CD8+ than CD4+ T cells. CD4+ and CD8+ blood T cells expanded clonally by week 6 at 0.1 to 3.0 mg/kg.

Trimming cost V 4 bases and J 5 bases; bases outside gene matches: 9. Germline V lookup: CDR1 SGHNT, CDR2 YYREEE (reference sequence). The CDR3 consists of 15 residues. This TCR was sampled from an adult with an advanced solid tumor such as melanoma, head and neck, liver or kidney cancer. V and J are TRBV5-4 and TRBJ1-2, with TRBD1 identical over 9 bases. The specimen was CD4+ or CD8+ T cells sorted from blood, collected in a trial of the OX40 agonist ivuxolimab. CDR3 nucleotide sequence: TGTGCCAGCAGCGGCGCCGGGACAGGGAATTATGGCTACACCTTC. Translated, it gives CASSGAGTGNYGYTF.